These T cell receptor beta chains were read from a single sample in a study of glioma-infiltrating T cells after dendritic cell vaccination. The method was immunoSEQ multiplex PCR; TCRdb's version includes in-frame clones alone and lacks a portion of them. The table shows approximately 110,000 clones, with around 90% occurring only once. Sequencing was performed on blood, taken after dendritic cell vaccination. Receptors originate from a human donor with glioblastoma. Both conserved end residues are part of each CDR3. Each record gives: clone size, D gene, J gene, V gene, CDR3 protein, CDR3 DNA. D genes are given only for firm matches. Clone size is given for some rows only: seen once, a few or many times, or a class if the clone is expanded.

>.|TRBD2|TRBJ2-7|TRBV5-1
CASSLDGRTEQYF
TGCGCCAGCAGCTTGGACGGGAGGACGGAGCAGTACTTC
>.|TRBD1|TRBJ1-1|TRBV6-1
CASRLGQVNTEAFF
TGTGCCAGCAGACTGGGACAGGTGAACACTGAAGCTTTCTTT
>.|TRBD1|TRBJ1-6|TRBV7-8
CASSLVGTGYSPLHF
TGTGCCAGCAGCTTAGTAGGGACAGGGTATTCCCCCCTCCACTTT
>.|.|TRBJ1-1|TRBV5-6
CASSLGREGEAFF
TGTGCCAGCAGCTTGGGGCGGGAGGGTGAAGCTTTCTTT
>.|TRBD2|TRBJ2-5|TRBV5-1
CASSIGPGTSGGKETQYF
TGCGCCAGCAGCATCGGACCCGGGACTAGCGGGGGCAAAGAGACCCAGTACTTC
>.|TRBD2|TRBJ2-1|TRBV2
CASSARTSGPYNEQFF
TGTGCCAGCAGTGCCCGGACTAGCGGGCCCTACAATGAGCAGTTCTTC
>.|.|TRBJ1-2|TRBV5-1
CASRWQGTNYGYTF
TGCGCCAGCAGGTGGCAGGGGACTAACTATGGCTACACCTTC
>.|TRBD1|TRBJ2-3|TRBV19
CASSIQGQGVDTQYF
TGTGCCAGTAGTATACAAGGACAGGGGGTAGATACGCAGTATTTT
>.|TRBD1|TRBJ2-7|TRBV2
CASGTGGGEQYF
TGTGCCAGCGGGACAGGGGGTGGCGAGCAGTACTTC
>.|TRBD1|TRBJ1-1|TRBV29-1
CSAEEGASTEAFF
TGCAGCGCCGAGGAGGGGGCATCAACTGAAGCTTTCTTT
>.|TRBD1|TRBJ2-7|TRBV11-2
CASSLGGQGAKIYEQYF
TGTGCCAGCAGCTTAGGGGGACAGGGGGCTAAGATCTACGAGCAGTACTTC
>.|.|TRBJ2-5|TRBV2
CASAYRGQETQYF
TGTGCCAGCGCTTATCGGGGACAAGAGACCCAGTACTTC
>.|TRBD1|TRBJ1-2|TRBV6-5
CASRDQQGADYGYTF
TGTGCCAGCAGAGACCAACAGGGGGCGGACTATGGCTACACCTTC
>.|.|TRBJ2-3|TRBV5-1
CASSEGNTDTQYF
TGCGCCAGCAGCGAGGGCAACACAGATACGCAGTATTTT
>.|.|TRBJ2-1|TRBV5-3
CARSLLGEEFF
TGTGCCAGAAGCTTGCTCGGAGAGGAGTTCTTC
>.|TRBD1|TRBJ2-1|TRBV30
CAHSRGKTSEQFF
TGTGCCCATTCCAGGGGGAAAACGTCCGAGCAGTTCTTC
>.|.|TRBJ1-1|TRBV27
CASSFGRIPNTEAFF
TGTGCCAGCAGTTTCGGTCGAATACCGAACACTGAAGCTTTCTTT
>.|TRBD2|TRBJ2-1|TRBV5-8
CASSRHKAENSGPAGFF
TGTGCCAGCAGCAGGCACAAGGCGGAGAATAGCGGGCCAGCGGGGTTCTTC
>.|TRBD1|TRBJ1-2|TRBV4-1
CASSQGPGTGAINYGYTF
TGCGCCAGCAGCCAGGGTCCCGGGACAGGAGCTATTAACTATGGCTACACCTTC
>.|.|TRBJ2-5|TRBV13
CASSLLSGEETQYF
TGTGCCAGCAGCTTATTGTCTGGGGAGGAGACCCAGTACTTC
>few|.|TRBJ2-7|TRBV29-1
CSATSFYEQYF
TGCAGCGCAACTAGTTTCTACGAGCAGTACTTC
>.|TRBD1|TRBJ1-2|TRBV6-6
CASSPDRAGYGYTF
TGTGCCAGCAGCCCGGACAGGGCGGGGTATGGCTACACCTTC
>.|.|TRBJ1-1|TRBV29-1
CSVQVNTEAFF
TGCAGCGTACAGGTGAACACTGAAGCTTTCTTT
>.|.|TRBJ1-1|TRBV19
CASSIQGPGTEAFF
TGTGCCAGTAGTATACAGGGTCCGGGCACTGAAGCTTTCTTT
>.|.|TRBJ1-1|TRBV5-1
CASSSRGVAGTNTEAFF
TGCGCCAGCAGCTCCCGGGGGGTCGCTGGAACGAACACTGAAGCTTTCTTT
>.|.|TRBJ2-3|TRBV11-2
CASSGAAGSTDTQYF
TGTGCCAGCAGCGGGGCGGCGGGAAGCACAGATACGCAGTATTTT
>.|.|TRBJ2-6|TRBV10-3
CAISESYSNVLTF
TGTGCCATCAGTGAGTCGTACTCCAACGTCCTGACTTTC
>.|.|TRBJ1-4|TRBV11-3
CASSLAGANEKLFF
TGTGCCAGCAGCTTAGCGGGAGCTAATGAAAAACTGTTTTTT
>.|TRBD1|TRBJ2-1|TRBV5-1
CASSFGQGRGGEQFF
TGCGCCAGCAGTTTCGGACAGGGGAGAGGCGGTGAGCAGTTCTTC
>.|.|TRBJ2-7|TRBV5-1
CASSLDRVGGEQYF
TGCGCCAGCAGCTTGGACAGGGTGGGCGGCGAGCAGTACTTC
>once|.|TRBJ1-5|TRBV7-9
CASSLSGGGNQPQHF
TGTGCCAGCAGTCTGTCGGGGGGAGGCAATCAGCCCCAGCATTTT